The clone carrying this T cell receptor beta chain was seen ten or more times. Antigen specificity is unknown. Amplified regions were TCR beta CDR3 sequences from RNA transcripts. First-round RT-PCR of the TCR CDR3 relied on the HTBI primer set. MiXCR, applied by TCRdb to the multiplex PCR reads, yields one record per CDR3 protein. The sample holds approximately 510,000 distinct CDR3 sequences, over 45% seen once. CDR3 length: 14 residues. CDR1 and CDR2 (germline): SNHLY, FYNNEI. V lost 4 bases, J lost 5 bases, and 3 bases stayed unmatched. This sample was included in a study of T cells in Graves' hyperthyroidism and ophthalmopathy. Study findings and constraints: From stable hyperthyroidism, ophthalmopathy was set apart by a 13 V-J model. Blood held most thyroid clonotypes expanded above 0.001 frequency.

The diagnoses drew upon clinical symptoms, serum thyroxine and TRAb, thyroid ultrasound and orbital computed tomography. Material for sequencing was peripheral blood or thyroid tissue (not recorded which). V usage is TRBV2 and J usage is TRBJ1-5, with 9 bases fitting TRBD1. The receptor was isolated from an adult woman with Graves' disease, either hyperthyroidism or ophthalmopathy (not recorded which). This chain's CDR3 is CASSGTGEDQPQHF. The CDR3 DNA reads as TGTGCCAGCAGTGGGACAGGGGAGGATCAGCCCCAGCATTTT.